The 24 T cell receptor beta chains below all came from one sample that was sequenced in a study of vaccination and CD4 T cells after COVID-19. These receptors are not linked to any known antigen. Treatment here: 10-day PBMC culture with coronavirus spike peptide pools or control peptides (ViraFEST assay). Sequence data for DNA of cultured CD4+ T cells were generated by the Oncomine TCR Beta short-read assay. MiXCR, run by TCRdb on the PCR reads, gives a single entry per CDR3 protein. The data contain around 20,000 distinct CDR3 sequences, nearly 55% of them singletons. Sequenced sample: CD4+ T cells from blood, cultured in vitro. The receptors derive from a human donor who had recovered from COVID-19.

This clonotype was observed a handful of times. The chain employs TRBV20-1 and TRBJ1-5; weak D call: TRBD1 (5 bases). This CDR3 has 13 residues. Deletions cut 1 base from V and 7 bases from J, with 11 bases between. Per germline, CDR1 DFQATT and CDR2 SNEGSKA (reference sequence). CDR3 protein: CSARGGAGQPQHF. DNA for the CDR3: TGCAGTGCTAGAGGGGGCGCGGGGCAGCCCCAGCATTTT.

The V and J genes are TRBV10-2 and TRBJ1-5; no clear D. Germline V lookup: CDR1 WSHSY, CDR2 SAAADI. The CDR3 sequence is 13 residues long. Trimming stripped 3 bases from V and 7 bases from J, with 10 bases between. CDR3 amino acids: CASSDRGWQPQHF. CDR3 nucleotide sequence: TGCGCCAGCAGTGACCGGGGTTGGCAGCCCCAGCATTTT.

By share of the sample, this clonotype is large. This chain connects TRBV6-1 to TRBJ1-1; TRBD1 matches at 12 bases. The J segment lost 3 bases and the V segment lost 6 bases, leaving 2 bases of the junction unmatched. This CDR3 comprises 14 residues. The V gene's germline CDR1 is MNHNS and CDR2 SASEGT. In DNA, the CDR3 is TGTGCCAGCAGGGGACAGGGGGCACACACTGAAGCTTTCTTT. This gives the protein CASRGQGAHTEAFF.

The rearrangement uses TRBV6-2 or TRBV6-3 and TRBJ2-1, with D possibly being TRBD1 (5 bases). Germline V gene lookup returns CDR1 MNHEY and CDR2 SVGEGT. Trimming shortened V by 5 bases and J by 5 bases, and 13 bases separated the two germline ends. CDR3 length equals 14 residues. CDR3 residues: CASSSPDRNNEQFF. Here the CDR3 DNA reads TGTGCCAGCAGTAGCCCCGACAGAAACAATGAGCAGTTCTTC.

The genes are TRBV7-2 and TRBJ1-4, with unresolved D. The CDR3 runs 15 residues. Trimming pared 5 bases from V and 6 bases from J, leaving 16 bases between. Germline CDR1 and CDR2: SGHTA and FQGNSA. DNA for the CDR3: TGTGCCAGCAGCCCCGCGGGGAGGTATGATGAAAAACTGTTTTTT. Translated, it gives CASSPAGRYDEKLFF.

This chain uses TRBV4-1 with TRBJ2-1, with TRBD2 matching over 9 bases. Germline CDR1 is MGHRA and CDR2 is YSYEKL. This CDR3 contains 15 residues. Trimming took 4 bases from V and 9 from J; bases not matched to a gene: 10. CDR3: CASSRSLAGELEQFF. CDR3 in DNA: TGCGCCAGCAGCCGGTCCTTAGCGGGAGAGCTTGAGCAGTTCTTC.

V and J are TRBV2 and TRBJ2-1; tentatively, D is TRBD1 (5 bases). The germline V gene has CDR1 SNHLY and CDR2 FYNNEI. The CDR3 extends over 13 amino acids. V lost 4 bases, J lost 2 bases, and 6 bases lay in between. This CDR3 reads CASSADTYNEQFF. CDR3 DNA: TGTGCCAGCAGTGCGGACACCTACAATGAGCAGTTCTTC.

The rearrangement joins TRBV7-9 to TRBJ1-4, with D possibly matching TRBD1 (5 bases). In germline, CDR1 is SEHNR, CDR2 FQNEAQ (reference sequence). The CDR3 totals 16 residues. V dropped 1 base and J dropped 0 bases, with 9 bases sitting between them. The CDR3: CASSLGGGATNEKLFF. DNA of the CDR3: TGTGCCAGCAGCTTAGGGGGAGGGGCAACTAATGAAAAACTGTTTTTT.

This chain connects TRBV12-3 or TRBV12-4 to TRBJ2-3; 9 nucleotides match TRBD2. The CDR3 covers 14 residues. As DNA, the CDR3 is TGTGCGAGCGGGGGGAGATCTAGCACAGATACGCAGTATTTT. Residues: CASGGRSSTDTQYF.

This rearrangement joins TRBV7-3 to TRBJ2-1; D remains unclear. The CDR3 is 12 amino acids. Germline CDR1 SGHTA, CDR2 FQGTGA. V lost 2 bases to trimming and J lost 8 bases, with 7 bases between them. This CDR3 reads CASSLFLDEQFF. The CDR3 region has the DNA TGTGCCAGCAGCTTATTCCTCGATGAGCAGTTCTTC.

The chain couples TRBV7-9 to TRBJ1-2; unclear D gene. The CDR3 runs to 14 residues. The ends were cut back, 5 bases at V and 3 bases at J, with 13 bases in the middle. Germline V gene data show CDR1 as SEHNR and CDR2 as FQNEAQ (reference sequence). CDR3 loop: CASSLQNEYYGYTF. Here the CDR3 DNA reads TGTGCCAGCAGCCTTCAGAACGAGTACTATGGCTACACCTTC. The complete variable domain, with remaining parts taken from reference TRBV7-9 and TRBJ1-2, reads DTGVSQNPRHKITKRGQNVTFRCDPISEHNRLYWYRQTLGQGPEFLTYFQNEAQLEKSRLLSDRFSAERPKGSFSTLEIQRTEQGDSAMYLCASSLQNEYYGYTFGSGTRLTVV.

This rearrangement joins TRBV28 to TRBJ1-1, with TRBD1 as a possible D gene (5 bases). V was pared by 6 bases and J by 4 bases, with 15 bases between. CDR1 is MDHEN and CDR2 is SYDVKM in the germline V gene. The CDR3 has 14 residues. CDR3 DNA: TGTGCCAGCAGCTCGGCAGGGAAGCTCACTGAAGCTTTCTTT. Its translation is CASSSAGKLTEAFF. Looking up the rest from reference TRBV28 and TRBJ1-1 gives the full variable domain: DVKVTQSSRYLVKRTGEKVFLECVQDMDHENMFWYRQDPGLGLRLIYFSYDVKMKEKGDIPEGYSVSREKKERFSLILESASTNQTSMYLCASSSAGKLTEAFFGQGTRLTVV.

This clonotype was picked up a small number of times. The chain links TRBV6-2 or TRBV6-3 to TRBJ1-5; the D gene is possibly TRBD1 (6 bases). The CDR3 runs 13 residues. Germline CDR1 reads MNHEY; CDR2 reads SVGEGT. V was cut by 4 bases and J by 7 bases, with 11 bases left in between. Here the CDR3 reads CASSWTAEQPQHF. The CDR3 bases are TGTGCCAGCAGTTGGACAGCCGAACAGCCCCAGCATTTT.

The CDR3 DNA reads TGCGCCAGCGGGGGGACAATAAACAATCAGCCCCAGCATTTT. Translation gives CASGGTINNQPQHF. The chain has TRBV10-2 and TRBJ1-5; weak D call: TRBD1 (6 bases). V lost 8 bases, J lost 3 bases, and 14 bases lay in between. Looked up from germline, CDR1 is WSHSY and CDR2 is SAAADI. This CDR3 is 14 amino acids long.

This chain links TRBV30 with TRBJ2-5, with a weak D call TRBD1 (6 bases). The V gene's germline CDR1 is GTSNPN and CDR2 SVGIG (reference sequence). The CDR3 sequence is 13 residues long. The ends were cut back, 2 bases at V and 3 bases at J, with 10 bases in the middle. The CDR3 nucleotides are TGTGCCTGGAGTAGGGGGTCGGAAGAGACCCAGTACTTC. Translated: CAWSRGSEETQYF.

The chain couples TRBV25-1 to TRBJ1-3; D not resolved. The V end lost 1 base, the J end lost 0 bases, and 13 bases lay between the germline ends. The germline gives CDR1 MGHDK, CDR2 SYGVNS. CDR3 length: 17 amino acids. CDR3 amino acids: CASSEFKGLSSGNTIYF. CDR3 DNA: TGTGCCAGCAGTGAATTTAAAGGTCTGAGCTCTGGAAACACCATATATTTT. The variable domain in full, with the rest retrieved from reference TRBV25-1 and TRBJ1-3, is EADIYQTPRYLVIGTGKKITLECSQTMGHDKMYWYQQDPGMELHLIHYSYGVNSTEKGDLSSESTVSRIRTEHFPLTLESARPSHTSQYLCASSEFKGLSSGNTIYFGEGSWLTVV.

This clonotype was observed a few times. This chain joins TRBV14 and TRBJ2-5; D is unclear. Germline CDR1 SGHDN, CDR2 FVKESK. V lost 2 bases to trimming and J lost 2 bases, with 15 bases between them. The CDR3 totals 16 residues. DNA of the CDR3: TGTGCCAGCAGCCAATTAAGTCATTCTCGTCAAGAGACCCAGTACTTC. It is translated as CASSQLSHSRQETQYF.

This clonotype was observed a few times. The DNA of the CDR3 is TGTGCCAGCAGCCGCGCCGGGACAGGGGGCTGGGAAGCTTTCTTT. Its translation: CASSRAGTGGWEAFF. The V gene is TRBV6-1, the J gene TRBJ1-1; TRBD1 agrees at 12 bases. Germline assignment: CDR1 MNHNS and CDR2 SASEGT. CDR3 size: 15 residues. The ends lost 6 bases at V and 8 bases at J; junction bases unmatched: 10.

CDR3 nucleotide sequence: TGTGCCAGCATGGAGGGGGGGGACACTGAAGCTTTCTTT. Amino acid sequence: CASMEGGDTEAFF. The rearrangement links TRBV6-1 to TRBJ1-1; D is possibly TRBD1 (6 bases). There are 13 residues in the CDR3. In germline, CDR1 is MNHNS, CDR2 SASEGT. Trimming left V 7 bases short and J 3 bases short, with 12 bases between.

This clonotype was seen a single time. V gene TRBV9 combines with J gene TRBJ2-7; 12 positions agree with TRBD1. CDR1 SGDLS and CDR2 YYNGEE come from the germline V gene. The CDR3 has 15 amino acids. Germline trimming cut 0 bases from V and 8 bases from J; bases unmatched to any gene: 6. The DNA for the CDR3 is TGTGCCAGCAGCGTAGAACAGGGACAGGGGGCTAAGCAGTACTTC. It translates to CASSVEQGQGAKQYF.

About this clonotype itself: One junction end does not reproduce the germline sequence, and a read error may be involved. The genes are TRBV7-3 and TRBJ2-5; D remains unclear. Germline loops: CDR1 SGHTA, CDR2 FQGTGA. The CDR3 spans 13 residues. The CDR3 nucleotides read TGTGCCAGCAGCGCCGGCCTACAAGGGACCCAGTACTTC. This gives the protein CASSAGLQGTQYF.

This chain joins TRBV27 and TRBJ1-1; no firm D call. The V end was cut by 6 bases, the J end by 4 bases, with 15 bases between. This CDR3 contains 14 residues. The germline V gene encodes CDR1 MNHEY and CDR2 SMNVEV (reference sequence). This CDR3 reads CASRSLPSSTEAFF. CDR3 nucleotide sequence: TGTGCCAGCAGGTCCCTTCCCAGCTCCACTGAAGCTTTCTTT.

The genes are TRBV12-3 or TRBV12-4 and TRBJ1-6; 8 bases match TRBD1. The length of the CDR3 is 14 residues. After removal of 5 bases from V and 8 bases from J, the junction contained 5 bases not matched to a gene. The CDR3, as DNA: TGTGCCAGCAGTACGACAGGGGTAGATTCACCCCTCCACTTT. This encodes CASSTTGVDSPLHF.

The DNA for the CDR3 is TGTGCCAGCAGTTGGGGGACAGGGGGCATCTATGGCTACACCTTC. It codes for CASSWGTGGIYGYTF. This rearrangement joins TRBV7-2 to TRBJ1-2; 12 bases match TRBD1. V gave up 6 bases and J gave up 4 bases; unmatched junction bases: 6. The CDR3 extends over 15 amino acids. The germline V gene encodes CDR1 SGHTA and CDR2 FQGNSA.